A single sample is the source of the 28 T cell receptor beta chains below, sequenced in a study of patients and donors after allogeneic stem cell transplantation. TCRdb used MiXCR to reprocess the RT-PCR reads, holding one entry per CDR3 protein. The repertoire includes around 150,000 distinct CDR3 sequences, over 25% of them detected once, and around 3% sits in the top ten. Sequencing was performed on blood, either unsorted or a sorted T cell fraction (not recorded which). These receptors all stem from a human donor who was either an allogeneic HSCT recipient or a stem cell or donor lymphocyte infusion donor (not recorded which). It is not recorded whose cells these are; they may come from a transplant donor.

V is TRBV20-1 and J is TRBJ2-4, with D possibly being TRBD1 or TRBD2 (5 bases each). The CDR3 spans 13 residues. V was clipped by 6 bases and J by 7 bases, with 16 bases between them. The germline V gene has CDR1 DFQATT and CDR2 SNEGSKA (reference sequence). Written as DNA, the CDR3 is TGCAGTGCACCAGGGTATTCGGGGAACATTCAGTACTTC. It yields the protein CSAPGYSGNIQYF.

This clonotype was counted ten times or more. The chain uses TRBV12-3 or TRBV12-4 and TRBJ1-1; D may be TRBD1 (5 bases). This CDR3 has 13 residues. V dropped 5 bases and J dropped 3 bases, with 10 bases sitting between them. This chain's CDR3 is CASSGQGYTEAFF. The CDR3 region has the DNA TGTGCCAGCAGTGGACAAGGCTACACTGAAGCTTTCTTT.

The chain carries TRBV4-2 and TRBJ2-3, with 11 bases fitting TRBD2. V shed 4 bases, J shed 5 bases, and the junction held 2 bases outside the gene matches. This CDR3 has 14 amino acids. CDR1 is LGHNA and CDR2 is YNFKEQ in the germline V gene. The DNA for the CDR3 is TGTGCCAGCAGCCGTGGGACTAGCGGAGATACGCAGTATTTT. Protein: CASSRGTSGDTQYF.

This CDR3 is CSAEGTGGNEKLFF. In nucleotides, the CDR3 is TGCAGTGCCGAGGGGACAGGGGGGAATGAAAAACTGTTTTTT. This chain uses TRBV20-1 with TRBJ1-4, with TRBD1 matching over 11 bases. The CDR3 consists of 14 residues. Trimming at V came to 6 bases and at J to 5 bases, leaving 5 bases not matched to a gene. Germline loops: CDR1 DFQATT, CDR2 SNEGSKA (reference sequence).

This clonotype is categorized as medium-sized. V is TRBV11-2 and J is TRBJ2-1; D is uncertain. Germline V gives CDR1 SGHAT, CDR2 FQNNGV. Deletions cut 0 bases from V and 7 bases from J, with 7 bases between. The CDR3 length is 13 residues. CDR3 sequence: CASSLEQINEQFF. The CDR3 DNA reads as TGTGCCAGCAGCTTAGAACAGATAAATGAGCAGTTCTTC. Filled out from reference TRBV11-2 and TRBJ2-1, the complete variable domain reads EAGVAQSPRYKIIEKRQSVAFWCNPISGHATLYWYQQILGQGPKLLIQFQNNGVVDDSQLPKDRFSAERLKGVDSTLKIQPAKLEDSAVYLCASSLEQINEQFFGPGTRLTVL.

The J gene is TRBJ2-7, the V gene TRBV6-5; possible D gene TRBD1, 5 bases. The length of the CDR3 is 12 residues. The germline V gene has CDR1 MNHEY and CDR2 SVGAGI. Trimming stripped 7 bases from V and 1 base from J, with 8 bases between. CDR3 protein: CASKGSSYEQYF. CDR3 coding DNA: TGTGCCAGCAAGGGGTCTTCCTACGAGCAGTACTTC.

This clonotype was recorded a few times. The chain joins TRBV4-3 to TRBJ1-6; D gene unclear. CDR1 and CDR2 from the germline V gene are LGHNA and YSLEER. This CDR3 comprises 16 residues. The V end was cut by 1 base, the J end by 0 bases, with 7 bases between. CDR3 DNA sequence: TGCGCCAGCAGCCAAGGCAAGAGCTCCTATAATTCACCCCTCCACTTT. It is translated as CASSQGKSSYNSPLHF.

The chain carries TRBV28 and TRBJ2-3, with unresolved D. This CDR3 is 12 amino acids long. From germline, CDR1 is MDHEN and CDR2 SYDVKM. V shed 3 bases and J shed 5 bases, with 6 bases lying between them. CDR3 protein: CASSFGLDTQYF. The CDR3 DNA reads TGTGCCAGCAGTTTCGGATTAGATACGCAGTATTTT.

On this clonotype: A read error may account for a junction end that differs from germline. J is TRBJ1-4 and V is TRBV27; the D is unclear. CDR1 is MNHEY, CDR2 SMNVEV, per germline (reference sequence). This CDR3 has 16 amino acids. The CDR3 DNA sequence: TGTGCCAGCAGTTTGGGGAGTCCCGCTTATAATGAAAAACTGTATTTT. Amino acids: CASSLGSPAYNEKLYF.

The V call is TRBV5-5, the J call TRBJ1-3; D is unclear. Germline CDR1 is SGHKS and CDR2 is YYEKEE (reference sequence). Trimming cost V 4 bases and J 0 bases, with 14 bases left between them. The CDR3 runs to 16 residues. CDR3 sequence: CASSGIGPTSGNTIYF. The CDR3 coding sequence is TGTGCCAGCAGCGGCATCGGACCGACCTCTGGAAACACCATATATTTT.

V and J are TRBV6-5 and TRBJ1-2; a possible D gene is TRBD1 (5 bases). The CDR3 consists of 15 residues. Germline V gives CDR1 MNHEY, CDR2 SVGAGI. Trimming removed 2 bases at V and 5 bases at J, with 15 bases between. This CDR3 reads CASSYGIGEGYGYTF. The CDR3 DNA follows: TGTGCCAGCAGTTACGGCATAGGGGAAGGATATGGCTACACCTTC.

A few counts support this clonotype. The chain uses TRBV7-9 and TRBJ2-2; weak D call: TRBD1 (5 bases). The CDR3 sequence is 15 residues long. V dropped 3 bases and J dropped 0 bases, with 8 bases sitting between them. The germline V gene encodes CDR1 SEHNR and CDR2 FQNEAQ (reference sequence). The DNA of the CDR3 is TGTGCCAGCAGCTTCGACAGCCCGAACACCGGGGAGCTGTTTTTT. It yields the protein CASSFDSPNTGELFF.

The chain combines TRBV24-1 with TRBJ2-1; 15 positions match TRBD2. Trimming removed 4 bases from V and 8 bases from J; junction bases left unmatched: 5. The CDR3 is made up of 16 amino acids. Germline V CDR1 and CDR2: KGHDR, SFDVKD. The CDR3: CATSDWTSGRAHEQFF. In DNA form, the CDR3 reads TGTGCCACCAGTGACTGGACTAGCGGGAGGGCCCATGAGCAGTTCTTC.

This clonotype was seen a few times. V and J are TRBV7-2 and TRBJ1-3; D gene unclear. Looked up from germline, CDR1 is SGHTA and CDR2 is FQGNSA. The CDR3 sequence is 15 residues long. With 4 bases removed from V and 0 bases from J, the gap between germline ends came to 10 bases. Here the CDR3 DNA reads TGTGCCAGCAGCTCCCTCGTCCACTCTGGAAACACCATATATTTT. Its translation is CASSSLVHSGNTIYF.

V usage is TRBV7-3 and J usage is TRBJ1-6; weak D call: TRBD1 (6 bases). Per the germline V gene, CDR1 is SGHTA and CDR2 is FQGTGA. Trimming stripped 5 bases from V and 5 bases from J, with 13 bases between. The length of the CDR3 is 15 residues. CDR3: CASSRTQGNNSPLHF. The DNA for the CDR3 is TGTGCCAGCAGCAGAACTCAGGGGAATAATTCACCCCTCCACTTT. The entire variable domain, with the rest obtained from reference TRBV7-3 and TRBJ1-6, is as follows: GAGVSQTPSNKVTEKGKYVELRCDPISGHTALYWYRQSLGQGPEFLIYFQGTGAADDSGLPNDRFFAVRPEGSVSTLKIQRTERGDSAVYLCASSRTQGNNSPLHFGNGTRLTVT.

This clonotype came up a few times. The V gene is TRBV6-5, the J gene TRBJ1-3; the D gene is possibly TRBD1 (6 bases). The CDR3 contains 14 residues. V was clipped by 5 bases and J by 4 bases, with 12 bases between them. CDR1 MNHEY and CDR2 SVGAGI come from the germline V gene. Here the CDR3 DNA reads TGTGCCAGCAGTGACAGGTTAATGGGAAACACCATATATTTT. It is translated as CASSDRLMGNTIYF.

The chain recombines TRBV4-2 with TRBJ2-5; D not certain. The CDR3 extends over 15 amino acids. Germline CDR1 is LGHNA and CDR2 is YNFKEQ. Trimming removed 4 bases from V and 0 bases from J, with 12 bases in between. In DNA form, the CDR3 reads TGTGCCAGCAGCCTAATAGTGGCGGACCAAGAGACCCAGTACTTC. Its translation is CASSLIVADQETQYF.

The chain carries TRBV6-2 or TRBV6-3 and TRBJ2-7; maybe TRBD2 (5 bases). This CDR3 spans 17 amino acids. With 7 bases removed from V and 2 bases from J, the gap between germline ends came to 24 bases. The V gene's germline CDR1 is MNHEY and CDR2 SVGEGT. CDR3 bases: TGTGCCAGCACCAACTCGCTTGGGCTAGCTGTTACCTACGAGCAGTACTTC. It encodes CASTNSLGLAVTYEQYF.

There are many counts of this clonotype. The rearrangement uses TRBV24-1 and TRBJ2-5; 8 bases agree with TRBD2. Germline loops: CDR1 KGHDR, CDR2 SFDVKD. V was pared by 4 bases and J by 4 bases, with 4 bases of the junction left unmatched. This CDR3 is 14 amino acids long. CDR3 residues: CATSEAGGRETQYF. In DNA, the CDR3 is TGTGCCACCAGTGAGGCGGGAGGAAGAGAGACCCAGTACTTC.

This clonotype was detected a few times. The chain couples TRBV5-5 to TRBJ2-1; 13 bases align to TRBD2. Germline V gene lookup returns CDR1 SGHKS and CDR2 YYEKEE (reference sequence). The CDR3 loop spans 18 amino acids. The junction had 13 bases not matched to a gene; V was cut back by 0 bases and J by 10 bases. In DNA form, the CDR3 reads TGTGCCAGCAGCTTGGATGGGACTAGCGGGGTCTTCCTCACGGAGCAGTTCTTC. It codes for CASSLDGTSGVFLTEQFF. Full variable domain (remainder filled in from reference TRBV5-5 and TRBJ2-1): DAGVTQSPTHLIKTRGQQVTLRCSPISGHKSVSWYQQVLGQGPQFIFQYYEKEERGRGNFPDRFSARQFPNYSSELNVNALLLGDSALYLCASSLDGTSGVFLTEQFFGPGTRLTVL.

The chain joins TRBV7-2 to TRBJ1-2, with D possibly being TRBD1 (5 bases). The CDR3 has 13 residues. Germline loops: CDR1 SGHTA, CDR2 FQGNSA. The V gene lost 7 bases and the J gene lost 3 bases, with 12 bases spanning the gap. This chain's CDR3 is CASTPGGYYGYTF. For the CDR3, the DNA is TGTGCCAGCACCCCGGGGGGGTACTATGGCTACACCTTC. Looking up the rest from reference TRBV7-2 and TRBJ1-2 gives the full variable domain: GAGVSQSPSNKVTEKGKDVELRCDPISGHTALYWYRQSLGQGLEFLIYFQGNSAPDKSGLPSDRFSAERTGGSVSTLTIQRTQQEDSAVYLCASTPGGYYGYTFGSGTRLTVV.

V gene TRBV12-3 or TRBV12-4 combines with J gene TRBJ1-1, with D uncertain. The V end was cut by 3 bases, the J end by 4 bases, with 12 bases between. This CDR3 has 14 amino acids. The CDR3 loop reads CASSLSARVTEAFF. Here the CDR3 DNA reads TGTGCCAGCAGTTTGAGCGCCCGCGTCACTGAAGCTTTCTTT.

This clonotype was found many times. This chain uses TRBV12-3 or TRBV12-4 with TRBJ1-1; D not certain. The germline V and J ends were trimmed by 5 bases and 2 bases, with 9 bases remaining between them. This CDR3 contains 13 residues. The CDR3 nucleotides are TGTGCCAGCAGTCTTCCGGATAACACTGAAGCTTTCTTT. It is translated as CASSLPDNTEAFF.

This clonotype was picked up many times. This chain connects TRBV6-6 to TRBJ1-3; possible D gene TRBD1, 6 bases. The CDR3 has 16 amino acids. Trimming pared 6 bases from V and 0 bases from J, leaving 15 bases between. Germline values: CDR1 MNHNY, CDR2 SVGAGI (reference sequence). The CDR3 region is CASSYVRTASGNTIYF. CDR3 bases: TGTGCCAGCAGCTACGTCAGGACAGCCTCTGGAAACACCATATATTTT.

This clonotype was observed a few times. CDR3: CASSQIDRFYEQYF. DNA for the CDR3: TGTGCCAGCAGCCAAATAGACAGGTTCTACGAGCAGTACTTC. V and J are TRBV7-6 and TRBJ2-7; tentatively, D is TRBD1 (6 bases). Germline V gene sequence: CDR1 SGHVS, CDR2 FNYEAQ. V lost 5 bases to trimming and J lost 3 bases, with 14 bases between them. The CDR3 length is 14 residues. Full variable domain (missing parts from reference TRBV7-6 and TRBJ2-7): GAGVSQSPRYKVTKRGQDVALRCDPISGHVSLYWYRQALGQGPEFLTYFNYEAQQDKSGLPNDRFSAERPEGSISTLTIQRTEQRDSAMYRCASSQIDRFYEQYFGPGTRLTVT.

The genes are TRBV18 and TRBJ2-3; TRBD1 matches 8 bases. CDR1 KGHSH and CDR2 LQKENI come from the germline V gene. The V and J ends lost 3 bases and 8 bases, in that order; junction bases with no gene match: 4. The CDR3 loop spans 13 amino acids. This CDR3 is CASSPQGASTQYF. The CDR3 region has the DNA TGTGCCAGCTCACCTCAGGGGGCGAGTACGCAGTATTTT.

This clonotype was observed a few times. The chain employs TRBV12-3 or TRBV12-4 and TRBJ2-5; the match to TRBD1 covers 9 bases. This CDR3 has 12 amino acids. With V trimmed by 7 bases and J by 6 bases, 3 bases remained unmatched. CDR3 in DNA: TGTGCCAGCAACAGGGGGCAACAGACCCAGTACTTC. This sequence encodes CASNRGQQTQYF.

The chain uses TRBV2 and TRBJ1-5; D unresolved. V gave up 3 bases and J gave up 0 bases, with 12 bases separating them. Germline assignment: CDR1 SNHLY and CDR2 FYNNEI. The CDR3 spans 16 residues. The CDR3: CASSELFRPSNQPQHF. The CDR3 region has the DNA TGTGCCAGCAGTGAGCTTTTCAGGCCTAGCAATCAGCCCCAGCATTTT. Full variable domain (outside the CDR3, taken from reference TRBV2 and TRBJ1-5): EPEVTQTPSHQVTQMGQEVILRCVPISNHLYFYWYRQILGQKVEFLVSFYNNEISEKSEIFDDQFSVERPDGSNFTLKIRSTKLEDSAMYFCASSELFRPSNQPQHFGDGTRLSIL.